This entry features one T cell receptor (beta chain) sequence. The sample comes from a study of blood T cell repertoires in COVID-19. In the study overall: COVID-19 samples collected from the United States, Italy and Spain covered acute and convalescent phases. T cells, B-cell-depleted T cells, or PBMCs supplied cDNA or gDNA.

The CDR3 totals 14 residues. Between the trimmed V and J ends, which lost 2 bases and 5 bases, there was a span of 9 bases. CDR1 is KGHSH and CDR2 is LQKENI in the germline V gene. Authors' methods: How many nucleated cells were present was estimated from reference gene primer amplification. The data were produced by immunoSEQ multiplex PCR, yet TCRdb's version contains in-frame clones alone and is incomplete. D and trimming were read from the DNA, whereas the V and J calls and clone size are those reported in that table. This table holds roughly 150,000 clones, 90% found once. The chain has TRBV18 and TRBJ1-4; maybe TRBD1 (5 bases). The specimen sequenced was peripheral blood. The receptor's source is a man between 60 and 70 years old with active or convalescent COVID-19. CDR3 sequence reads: CASSPTTVNEKLFF. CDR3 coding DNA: TGTGCCAGCTCACCAACGACAGTAAATGAAAAACTGTTTTTT. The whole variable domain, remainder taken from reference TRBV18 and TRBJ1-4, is NAGVMQNPRHLVRRRGQEARLRCSPMKGHSHVYWYRQLPEEGLKFMVYLQKENIIDESGMPKERFSAEFPKEGPSILRIQQVVRGDSAAYFCASSPTTVNEKLFFGSGTQLSVL.